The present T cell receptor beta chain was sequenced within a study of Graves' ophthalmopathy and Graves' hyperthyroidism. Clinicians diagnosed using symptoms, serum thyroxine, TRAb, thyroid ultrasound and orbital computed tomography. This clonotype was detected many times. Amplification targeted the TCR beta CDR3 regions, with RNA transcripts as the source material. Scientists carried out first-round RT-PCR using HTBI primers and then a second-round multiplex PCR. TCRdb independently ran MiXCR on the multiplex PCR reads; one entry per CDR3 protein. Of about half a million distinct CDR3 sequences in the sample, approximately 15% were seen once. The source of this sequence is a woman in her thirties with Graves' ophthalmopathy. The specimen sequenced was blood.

The chain's CDR3 is CSARLGERQYF. CDR3 sequence (DNA): TGCAGTGCTAGATTGGGAGAAAGGCAGTACTTC. The genes are TRBV20-1 and TRBJ2-7; D possibly corresponds to TRBD2 (5 bases). Germline V CDR1 and CDR2: DFQATT, SNEGSKA (reference sequence). The ends were cut back, 2 bases at V and 9 bases at J, with 11 bases in the middle. The CDR3 spans 11 residues.